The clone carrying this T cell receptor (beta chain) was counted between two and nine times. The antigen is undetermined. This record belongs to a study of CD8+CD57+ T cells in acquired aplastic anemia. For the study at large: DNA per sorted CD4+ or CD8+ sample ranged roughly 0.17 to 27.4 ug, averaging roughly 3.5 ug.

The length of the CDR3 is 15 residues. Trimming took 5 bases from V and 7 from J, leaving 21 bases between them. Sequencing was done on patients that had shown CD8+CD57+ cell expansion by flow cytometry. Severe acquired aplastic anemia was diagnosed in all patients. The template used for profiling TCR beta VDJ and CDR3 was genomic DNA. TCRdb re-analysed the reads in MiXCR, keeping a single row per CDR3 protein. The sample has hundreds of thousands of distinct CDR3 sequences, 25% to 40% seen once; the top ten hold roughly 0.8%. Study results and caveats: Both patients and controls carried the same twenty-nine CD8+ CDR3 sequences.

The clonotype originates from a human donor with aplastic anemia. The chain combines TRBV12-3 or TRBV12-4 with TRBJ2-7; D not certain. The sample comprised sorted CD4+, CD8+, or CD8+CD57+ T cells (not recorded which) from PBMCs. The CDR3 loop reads CASSPKGSSYVEQYF. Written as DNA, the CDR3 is TGTGCCAGCAGTCCTAAGGGATCTTCTTACGTGGAGCAGTACTTC.